The clone carrying this T cell receptor (beta chain) was seen more than once but under ten times. The antigen is unknown. The source of the sample is a study of blood T cells in healthy people across ages. Study observations and caveats: The study found TCR beta diversity correlated strongly with naive T cell percentage.

V was clipped by 5 bases and J by 4 bases; unmatched bases: 5. Germline V gives CDR1 MNHEY, CDR2 SVGAGI. The length of the CDR3 is 14 residues. Then a second PCR, running roughly 7 to 11 cycles, was carried out with a sample-barcoded 5' primer and a J-beta primer mix. Using its own MiXCR run on the 5' RACE reads, TCRdb lists one record per CDR3 protein. The profile shows some 1.1 million distinct CDR3 sequences, around two fifths of them singletons. The rearrangement uses TRBV6-5 and TRBJ1-5; 7 bases are a match to TRBD1. This receptor was taken from a man younger than 30 in good health. Sequenced: blood. The chain's CDR3 is CASSTRDRNQPQHF. The CDR3 coding sequence is TGTGCCAGCAGTACCCGGGACAGAAATCAGCCCCAGCATTTT.